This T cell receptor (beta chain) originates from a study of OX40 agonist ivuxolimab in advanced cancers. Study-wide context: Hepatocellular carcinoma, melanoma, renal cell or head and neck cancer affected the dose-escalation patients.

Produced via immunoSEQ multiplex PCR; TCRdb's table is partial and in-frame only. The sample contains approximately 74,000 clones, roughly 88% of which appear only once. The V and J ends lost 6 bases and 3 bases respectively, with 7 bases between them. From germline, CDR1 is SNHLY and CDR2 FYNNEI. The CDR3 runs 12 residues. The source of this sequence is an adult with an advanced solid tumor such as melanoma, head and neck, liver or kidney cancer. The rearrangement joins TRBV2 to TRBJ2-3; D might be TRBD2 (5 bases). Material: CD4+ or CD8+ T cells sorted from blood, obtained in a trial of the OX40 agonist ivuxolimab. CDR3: CASSGLTDTQYF. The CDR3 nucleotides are TGTGCCAGCAGCGGACTGACAGATACGCAGTATTTT.